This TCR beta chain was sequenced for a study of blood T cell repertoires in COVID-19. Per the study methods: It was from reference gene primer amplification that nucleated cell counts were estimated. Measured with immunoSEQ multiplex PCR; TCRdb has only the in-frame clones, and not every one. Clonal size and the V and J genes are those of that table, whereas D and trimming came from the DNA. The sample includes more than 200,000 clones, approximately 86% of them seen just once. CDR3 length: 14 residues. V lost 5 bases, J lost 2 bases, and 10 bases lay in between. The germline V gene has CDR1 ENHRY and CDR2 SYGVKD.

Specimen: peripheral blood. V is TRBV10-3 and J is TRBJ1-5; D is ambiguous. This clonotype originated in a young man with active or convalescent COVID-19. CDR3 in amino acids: CAISTDFRNQPQHF. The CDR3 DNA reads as TGTGCCATCAGTACGGACTTTCGCAATCAGCCCCAGCATTTT.